Listed below are T cell receptor beta chains from one sample, sequenced in a study of long-term antiretroviral therapy in people with HIV. Profiled with immunoSEQ multiplex PCR; TCRdb holds only in-frame clones, not every one. The sample shows around 15,000 clones, about 80% of them seen only once. Sequences were derived from unsorted PBMCs, sampled 0.1 years after starting antiretroviral therapy. The receptors here all came from a man aged 18 to 29 with HIV. CDR3s include the opening cysteine and the closing phenylalanine or tryptophan. D genes are given only for firm matches.

TRBV5-6	.	TRBJ2-7	CASRSLGAYEQYF
TRBV29-1	TRBD2	TRBJ2-1	CSVEPSGGEQFF
TRBV6-5	TRBD1	TRBJ1-3	CASPFGQGVPDTIYF
TRBV4-1	TRBD1	TRBJ1-5	CASSQAGTGGGQPQHF
TRBV28	.	TRBJ2-7	CASSISSVSSYEQYF
TRBV11-3	.	TRBJ2-7	CASSLAGFHEQYF
TRBV19	TRBD2	TRBJ2-7	CASSRPHGTTASEQYF
TRBV19	TRBD2	TRBJ2-5	CASSIVFGLAGGQETQYF
TRBV9	.	TRBJ1-2	CASSAPNVVGGYTF
TRBV4-3	TRBD2	TRBJ2-3	CASSQVLSASGRTDTQYF